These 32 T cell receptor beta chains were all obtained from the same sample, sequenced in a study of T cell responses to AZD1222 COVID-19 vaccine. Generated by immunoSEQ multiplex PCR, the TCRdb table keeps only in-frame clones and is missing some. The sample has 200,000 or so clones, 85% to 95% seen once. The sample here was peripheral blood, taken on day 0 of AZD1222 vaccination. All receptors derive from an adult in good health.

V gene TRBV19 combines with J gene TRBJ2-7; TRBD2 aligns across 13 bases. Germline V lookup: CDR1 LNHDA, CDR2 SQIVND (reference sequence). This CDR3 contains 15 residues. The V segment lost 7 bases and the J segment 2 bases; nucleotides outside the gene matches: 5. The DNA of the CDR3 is TGTGCCAGTAACCTAGGGACTAGCGGGGCCTACGAGCAGTACTTC. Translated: CASNLGTSGAYEQYF.

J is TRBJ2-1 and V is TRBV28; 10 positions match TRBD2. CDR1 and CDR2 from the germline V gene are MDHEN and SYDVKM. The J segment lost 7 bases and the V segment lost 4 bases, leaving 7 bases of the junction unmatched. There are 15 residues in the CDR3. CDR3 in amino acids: CASSSPLAGDNEQFF. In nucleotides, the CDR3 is TGTGCCAGCAGTTCCCCGCTAGCGGGGGATAATGAGCAGTTCTTC.

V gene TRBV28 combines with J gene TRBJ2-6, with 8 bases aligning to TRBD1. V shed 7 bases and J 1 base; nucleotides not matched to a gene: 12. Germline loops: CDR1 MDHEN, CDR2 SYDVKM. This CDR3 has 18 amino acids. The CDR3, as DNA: TGTGCCAGCAACTCGGGTTGGACAGGGACTTCTGGGGCCAACGTCCTGACTTTC. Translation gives CASNSGWTGTSGANVLTF.

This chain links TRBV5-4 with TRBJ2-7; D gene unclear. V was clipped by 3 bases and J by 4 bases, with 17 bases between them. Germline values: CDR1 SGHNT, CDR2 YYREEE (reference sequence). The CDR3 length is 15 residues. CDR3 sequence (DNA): TGTGCCAGCAGCTCGCCCACCCACGTGAATTACGAGCAGTACTTC. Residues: CASSSPTHVNYEQYF.

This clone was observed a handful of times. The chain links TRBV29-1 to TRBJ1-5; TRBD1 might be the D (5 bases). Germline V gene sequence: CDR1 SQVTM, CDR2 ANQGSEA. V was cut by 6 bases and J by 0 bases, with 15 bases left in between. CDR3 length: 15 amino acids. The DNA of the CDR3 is TGCAGCGTGGGGCCTGGGGGGGGTAGCAATCAGCCCCAGCATTTT. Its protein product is CSVGPGGGSNQPQHF.

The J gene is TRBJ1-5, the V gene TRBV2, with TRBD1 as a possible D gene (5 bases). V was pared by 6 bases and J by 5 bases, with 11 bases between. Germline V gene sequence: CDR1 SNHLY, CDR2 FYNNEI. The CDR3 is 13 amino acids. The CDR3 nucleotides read TGTGCCAGCAGCCGACAGCATGATCAGCCCCAGCATTTT. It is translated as CASSRQHDQPQHF.

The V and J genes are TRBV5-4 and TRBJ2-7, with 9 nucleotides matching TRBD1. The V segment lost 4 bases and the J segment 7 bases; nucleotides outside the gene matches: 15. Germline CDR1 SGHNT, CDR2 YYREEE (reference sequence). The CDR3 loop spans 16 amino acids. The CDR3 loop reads CASSPGTGIGIGEQYF. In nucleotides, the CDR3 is TGTGCCAGCAGCCCCGGGACAGGGATTGGGATAGGGGAGCAGTACTTC.

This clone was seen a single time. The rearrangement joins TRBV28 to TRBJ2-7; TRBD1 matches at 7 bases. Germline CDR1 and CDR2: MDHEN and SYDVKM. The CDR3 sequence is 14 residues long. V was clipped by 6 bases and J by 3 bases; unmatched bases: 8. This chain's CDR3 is CASSHPSGGYEQYF. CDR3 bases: TGTGCCAGCAGCCATCCCTCAGGGGGCTACGAGCAGTACTTC.

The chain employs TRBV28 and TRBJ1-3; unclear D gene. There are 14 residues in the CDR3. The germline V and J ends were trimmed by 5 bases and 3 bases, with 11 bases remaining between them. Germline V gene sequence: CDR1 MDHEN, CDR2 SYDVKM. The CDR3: CASSPEGGGNTIYF. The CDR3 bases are TGTGCCAGCAGTCCCGAAGGAGGTGGAAACACCATATATTTT. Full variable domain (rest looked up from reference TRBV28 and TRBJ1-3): DVKVTQSSRYLVKRTGEKVFLECVQDMDHENMFWYRQDPGLGLRLIYFSYDVKMKEKGDIPEGYSVSREKKERFSLILESASTNQTSMYLCASSPEGGGNTIYFGEGSWLTVV.

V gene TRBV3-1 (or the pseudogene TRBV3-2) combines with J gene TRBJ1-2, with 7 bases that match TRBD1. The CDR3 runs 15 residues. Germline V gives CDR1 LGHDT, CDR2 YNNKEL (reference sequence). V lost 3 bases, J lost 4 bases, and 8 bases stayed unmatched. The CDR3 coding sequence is TGTGCCAGCAGCCAGTTCCCGGGACAGAGCTATGGCTACACCTTC. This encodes CASSQFPGQSYGYTF.

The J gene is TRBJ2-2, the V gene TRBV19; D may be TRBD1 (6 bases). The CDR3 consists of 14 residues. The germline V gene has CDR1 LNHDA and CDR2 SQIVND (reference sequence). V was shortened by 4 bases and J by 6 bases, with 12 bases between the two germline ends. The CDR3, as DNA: TGTGCCAGTAGTACTTCAGGGGCGGCCGGGGAGCTGTTTTTT. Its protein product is CASSTSGAAGELFF.

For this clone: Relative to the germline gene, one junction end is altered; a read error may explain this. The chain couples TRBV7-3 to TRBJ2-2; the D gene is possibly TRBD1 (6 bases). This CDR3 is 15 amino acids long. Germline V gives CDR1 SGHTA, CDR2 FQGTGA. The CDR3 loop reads CASSVTGQNTGELFF. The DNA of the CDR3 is TGTGCCAGCAGCGTAACAGGGCAGAACACCGGGGAGCTGTTTTTT.

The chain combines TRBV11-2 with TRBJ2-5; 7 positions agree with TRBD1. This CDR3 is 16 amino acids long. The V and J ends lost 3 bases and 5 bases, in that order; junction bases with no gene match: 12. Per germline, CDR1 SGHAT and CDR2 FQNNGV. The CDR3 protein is CASSLLPGQPSETQYF. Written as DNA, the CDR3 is TGTGCCAGCAGCTTGTTACCGGGACAGCCCTCTGAGACCCAGTACTTC. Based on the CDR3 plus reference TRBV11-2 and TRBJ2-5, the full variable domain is EAGVAQSPRYKIIEKRQSVAFWCNPISGHATLYWYQQILGQGPKLLIQFQNNGVVDDSQLPKDRFSAERLKGVDSTLKIQPAKLEDSAVYLCASSLLPGQPSETQYFGPGTRLLVL.

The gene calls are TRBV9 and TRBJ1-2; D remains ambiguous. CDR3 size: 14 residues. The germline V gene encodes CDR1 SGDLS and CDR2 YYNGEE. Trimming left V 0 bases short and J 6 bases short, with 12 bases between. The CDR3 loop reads CASSVGRTSDGYTF. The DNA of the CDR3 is TGTGCCAGCAGCGTAGGCAGAACCTCGGATGGCTACACCTTC.

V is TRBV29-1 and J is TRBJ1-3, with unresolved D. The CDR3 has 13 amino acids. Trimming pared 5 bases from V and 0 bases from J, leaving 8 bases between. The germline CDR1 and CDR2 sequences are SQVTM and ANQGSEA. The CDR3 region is CSVLGGSGNTIYF. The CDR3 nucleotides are TGCAGCGTTTTAGGCGGCTCTGGAAACACCATATATTTT.

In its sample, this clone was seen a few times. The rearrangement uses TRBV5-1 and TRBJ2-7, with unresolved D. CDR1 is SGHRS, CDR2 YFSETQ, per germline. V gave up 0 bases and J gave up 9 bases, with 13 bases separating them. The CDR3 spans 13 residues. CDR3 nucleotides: TGCGCCAGCAGCTTGGGGGATGAATTTGTGCAGTACTTC. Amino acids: CASSLGDEFVQYF. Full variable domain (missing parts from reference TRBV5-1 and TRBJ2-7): KAGVTQTPRYLIKTRGQQVTLSCSPISGHRSVSWYQQTPGQGLQFLFEYFSETQRNKGNFPGRFSGRQFSNSRSEMNVSTLELGDSALYLCASSLGDEFVQYFGPGTRLTVT.

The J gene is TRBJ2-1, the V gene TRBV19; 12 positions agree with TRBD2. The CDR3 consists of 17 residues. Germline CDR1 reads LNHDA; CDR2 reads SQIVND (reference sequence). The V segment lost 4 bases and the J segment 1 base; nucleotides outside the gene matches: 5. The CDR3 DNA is TGTGCCAGTAGTACCACTAGCGGGGGGTGGTCCTACAATGAGCAGTTCTTC. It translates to CASSTTSGGWSYNEQFF.

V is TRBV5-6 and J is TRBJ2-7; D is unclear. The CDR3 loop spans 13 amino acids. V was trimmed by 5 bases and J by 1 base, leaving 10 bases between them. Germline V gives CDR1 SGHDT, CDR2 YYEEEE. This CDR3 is CASRRIGSYEQYF. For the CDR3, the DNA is TGTGCCAGCAGAAGGATAGGGTCCTACGAGCAGTACTTC.

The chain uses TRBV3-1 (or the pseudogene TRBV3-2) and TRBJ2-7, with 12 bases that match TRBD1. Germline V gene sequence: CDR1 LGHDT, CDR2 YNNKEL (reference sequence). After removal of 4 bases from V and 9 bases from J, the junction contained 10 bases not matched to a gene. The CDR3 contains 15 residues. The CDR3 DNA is TGTGCCAGCAGCCCCACGGGGGACAGGGGGCGTGTGCAGTACTTC. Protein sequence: CASSPTGDRGRVQYF.

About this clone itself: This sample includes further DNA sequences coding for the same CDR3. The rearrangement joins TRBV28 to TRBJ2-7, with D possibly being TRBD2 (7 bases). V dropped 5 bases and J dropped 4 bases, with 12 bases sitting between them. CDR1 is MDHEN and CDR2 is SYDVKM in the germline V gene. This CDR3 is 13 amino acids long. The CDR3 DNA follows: TGTGCCAGCAGTCTCGGGGGGACATACGAGCAGTACTTC. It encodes CASSLGGTYEQYF.

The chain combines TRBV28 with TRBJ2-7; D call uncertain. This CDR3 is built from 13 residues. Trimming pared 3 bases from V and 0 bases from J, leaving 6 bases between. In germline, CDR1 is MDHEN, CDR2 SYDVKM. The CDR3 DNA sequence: TGTGCCAGCAGTTTCACGCTCTCCTACGAGCAGTACTTC. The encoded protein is CASSFTLSYEQYF.

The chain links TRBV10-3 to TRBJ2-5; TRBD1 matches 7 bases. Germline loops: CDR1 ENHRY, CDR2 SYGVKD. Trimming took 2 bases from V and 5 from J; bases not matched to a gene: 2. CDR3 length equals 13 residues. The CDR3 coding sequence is TGTGCCATCAGTGAGGGCAGGGGGGAGACCCAGTACTTC. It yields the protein CAISEGRGETQYF.

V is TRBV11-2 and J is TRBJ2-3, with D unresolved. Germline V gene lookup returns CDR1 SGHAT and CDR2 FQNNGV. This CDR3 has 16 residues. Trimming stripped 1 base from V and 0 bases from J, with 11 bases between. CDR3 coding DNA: TGTGCCAGCAGCTTAGGCCTCGACACTAGCACAGATACGCAGTATTTT. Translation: CASSLGLDTSTDTQYF.

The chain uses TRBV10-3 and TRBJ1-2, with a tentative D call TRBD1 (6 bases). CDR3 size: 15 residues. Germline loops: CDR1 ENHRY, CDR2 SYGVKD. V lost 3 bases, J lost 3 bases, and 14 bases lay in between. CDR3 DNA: TGTGCCATCAGTGAATCAGGGGTTGACGACTATGGCTACACCTTC. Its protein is CAISESGVDDYGYTF.

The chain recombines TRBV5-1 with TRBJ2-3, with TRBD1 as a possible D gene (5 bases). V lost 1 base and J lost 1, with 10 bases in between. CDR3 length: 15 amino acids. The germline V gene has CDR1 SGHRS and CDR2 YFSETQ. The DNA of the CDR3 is TGCGCCAGCAGCTTGATTGGGGCCCGCACAGATACGCAGTATTTT. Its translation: CASSLIGARTDTQYF.

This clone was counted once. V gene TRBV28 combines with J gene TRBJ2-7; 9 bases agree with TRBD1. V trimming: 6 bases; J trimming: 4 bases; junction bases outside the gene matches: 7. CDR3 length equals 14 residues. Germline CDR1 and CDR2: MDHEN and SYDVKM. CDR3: CASSLPGTGYEQYF. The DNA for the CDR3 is TGTGCCAGCAGCCTTCCCGGGACAGGGTACGAGCAGTACTTC. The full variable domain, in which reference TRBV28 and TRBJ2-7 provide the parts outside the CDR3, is DVKVTQSSRYLVKRTGEKVFLECVQDMDHENMFWYRQDPGLGLRLIYFSYDVKMKEKGDIPEGYSVSREKKERFSLILESASTNQTSMYLCASSLPGTGYEQYFGPGTRLTVT.

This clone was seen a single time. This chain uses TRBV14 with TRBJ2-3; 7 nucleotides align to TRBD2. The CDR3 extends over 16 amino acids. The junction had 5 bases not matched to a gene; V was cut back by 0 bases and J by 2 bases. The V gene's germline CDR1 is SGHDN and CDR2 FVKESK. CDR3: CASSQDYSGHTDTQYF. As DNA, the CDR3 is TGTGCCAGCAGCCAAGATTATAGCGGGCACACAGATACGCAGTATTTT.

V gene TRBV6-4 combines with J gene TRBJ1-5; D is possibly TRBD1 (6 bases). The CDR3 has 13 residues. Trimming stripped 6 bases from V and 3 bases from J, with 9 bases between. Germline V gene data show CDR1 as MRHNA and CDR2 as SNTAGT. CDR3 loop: CASSRGYNQPQHF. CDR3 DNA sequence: TGTGCCAGCAGCAGGGGTTACAATCAGCCCCAGCATTTT.

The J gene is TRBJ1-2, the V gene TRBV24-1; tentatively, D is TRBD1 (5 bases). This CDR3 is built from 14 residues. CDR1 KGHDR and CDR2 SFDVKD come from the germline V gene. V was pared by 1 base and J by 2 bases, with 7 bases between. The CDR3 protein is CATSDFHRNYGYTF. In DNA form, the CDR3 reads TGTGCCACCAGTGATTTCCACAGGAACTATGGCTACACCTTC.

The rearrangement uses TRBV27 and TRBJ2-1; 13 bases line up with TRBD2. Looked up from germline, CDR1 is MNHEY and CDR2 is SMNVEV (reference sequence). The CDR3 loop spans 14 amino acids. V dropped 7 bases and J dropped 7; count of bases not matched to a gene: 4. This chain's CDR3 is CASTPGLAGNEQFF. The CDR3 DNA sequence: TGTGCCAGCACCCCGGGACTAGCGGGAAATGAGCAGTTCTTC.

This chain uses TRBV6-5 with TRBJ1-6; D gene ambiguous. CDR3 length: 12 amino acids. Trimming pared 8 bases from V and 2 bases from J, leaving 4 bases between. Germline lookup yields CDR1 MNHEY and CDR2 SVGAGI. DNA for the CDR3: TGTGCCAGCGAGCCCTATAATTCACCCCTCCACTTT. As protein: CASEPYNSPLHF.

CDR3 nucleotides: TGTGCCAGCAGTCCCCTGGGACAGAAACATTTCTATGGCTACACCTTC. Translating gives CASSPLGQKHFYGYTF. The chain links TRBV28 to TRBJ1-2, with 7 nucleotides matching TRBD1. The germline CDR1 and CDR2 sequences are MDHEN and SYDVKM. The length of the CDR3 is 16 residues. J lost 4 bases, V lost 5 bases, and 13 bases had no gene match.